This TCR beta chain was documented in a study of OX40 agonist ivuxolimab in advanced cancers. Whole-study results and caveats: CD4+ and CD8+ T cells in blood underwent clonal expansion by week 6 at 0.1 to 3.0 mg/kg.

Concerning this clone: No antigen is known for it.

Sequencing used immunoSEQ multiplex PCR; TCRdb keeps in-frame clones, though not all of them. This table holds around 63,000 clones, 60% to 85% found once. Patients were ineligible given autoimmune disease history or systemic immunosuppression. The TCR was taken from an adult with an advanced solid tumor such as melanoma, head and neck, liver or kidney cancer. This specimen consisted of CD4+ or CD8+ T cells sorted from blood, obtained in a trial of the OX40 agonist ivuxolimab.

DNA for the CDR3: TGTGCCAGCAGTTTAGACAGGGGGCAAGATACGCAGTATTTT. Protein: CASSLDRGQDTQYF. The V gene is TRBV27, the J gene TRBJ2-3; 10 positions match TRBD1. The CDR3 contains 14 residues. CDR1 and CDR2 from the germline V gene are MNHEY and SMNVEV (reference sequence). V dropped 2 bases and J dropped 5; count of bases not matched to a gene: 1.